This record concerns one T cell receptor (beta chain) sequence. Its antigen is still unknown. No base quality values were provided; no much bigger clone lies one nucleotide off. Trimming at the junction amounts to 8 bases on V and 3 bases on J, and the germline ends lie 14 bases apart. The CDR3 runs 14 residues from the cysteine to the phenylalanine. The CDR3 DNA has 42 bases and is translated from base 1. Based on the germline V gene, the CDR1 and CDR2 sequences are MNHNS and SASEGT. This specimen comes from a study of T cells in Graves' hyperthyroidism and ophthalmopathy (dated by TCRdb to between 2017 and 2020). About the investigation overall: Peripheral blood was sampled at the time of initial diagnosis, prior to any treatment. A discovery cohort of about a hundred patients, roughly 40 with Graves' ophthalmopathy and more than 55 with stable Graves' hyperthyroidism, was used to find distinguishing TCR V-J signatures. Whether ophthalmopathy could be predicted prospectively was tested in an independent validation cohort made up of 18 to 20 hyperthyroidism patients plus 17 patients who later progressed to ophthalmopathy. The roughly 90 discovery patients were divided at random into training and test sets in a 7:3 ratio. The study also compared thyroid tissue and blood T-cell repertoires from a handful of Graves' hyperthyroidism patients. After blood sampling, hyperthyroidism patients were treated with methimazole at a starting dose of 30 mg daily, and ophthalmopathy patients were treated with high-dose intravenous methylprednisolone. TCR Vbeta CDR3 sequencing of around 130 peripheral blood samples (approximately 44 ophthalmopathy, 75 to 85 hyperthyroidism and roughly 17 progressor patients) is reported in the paper.

Amplification of TCR beta CDR3 regions was carried out from RNA transcripts. For the first round of RT-PCR on the TCR CDR3, the HTBI primer set was used together with the Qiagen OneStep RT-PCR kit. The libraries were constructed in a second round of multiplex PCR and then size-selected and purified. Libraries were sequenced paired-end with 100 bp reads on an Illumina HiSeq2000. The authors processed their data as follows. SOAPnuke was used to process the raw data, with reads discarded if the reads contained adapters or uncalled bases, had a mean Phred below 15, or lacked an exact constant-primer or identifier match. COPE v1.2.5 was used to merge high-quality paired reads, and clonotypes were defined as unique nucleotide sequences. MiTCR v1.1 was used to align the clonotypes against IMGT TRBV, TRBD and TRBJ reference segments. The analysis included only V-J combinations with a frequency above 0.0001, which together covered approximately 99% of the repertoires. A TCS score was defined as the ratio of F50 (clonal expansion) to E x V (chaos), with BLOSUM62-based TCRdist applied between CDR3 peptides within each V-J. Welch's t-statistics and random forest reduced 450 to 600 V-J features to about 13, which were used in a naive Bayes classifier (R e1071). TCRdb handled the public reads itself, with Q25 trimming in fastp and clone calling in MiXCR, and kept productive beta chains. A single entry per CDR3 protein holds the most common genes and DNA from its merged rows. The V and J calls shown here were made by TCRdb, not taken from the authors' results. Across this sample there are fewer than 400,000 distinct CDR3 sequences, with around 16% seen only once. The ten largest clones capture 25% to 35% of the sample.

The paper as a whole reports these results and caveats: No statistical method was used to set the sample size in advance, and investigators knew the group allocation. A model built on a 13 V-J signature distinguished ophthalmopathy from stable hyperthyroidism, reaching roughly 88% sensitivity and about 81% specificity in cross-validation and 80%/75% in testing. Most expanded thyroid clonotypes (frequency above 0.001) were also detected in blood, a finding suggesting that blood repertoires may reflect thyroid immune responses. In validation, the model predicted progression to ophthalmopathy with 55% to 71% sensitivity and about 72% specificity, a median of about 6 months before onset.

Hyperthyroidism patients were newly diagnosed, with disease duration under 2 months, and aged 18 to 65 years. Any patient with an uncontrolled infection, another autoimmune disease, pregnancy or lactation was excluded. Diagnoses were based on clinical symptoms, serum thyroxine and TRAb, thyroid ultrasound and orbital computed tomography. Blood from progressor patients was collected at the time of first diagnosis with hyperthyroidism, before any ophthalmopathy symptoms had appeared. PBMCs were separated from 10 ml of fresh peripheral blood using Ficoll-Paque density gradient centrifugation. Patients classed as progressors first received a Graves' hyperthyroidism diagnosis and then went on to develop ophthalmopathy during follow-up. Total RNA was extracted using Trizol reagent, and RNA quality was assessed on an Agilent 2100 Bioanalyzer.

The sequence is built from TRBV6-1 and TRBJ2-1, with the D gene tentatively TRBD1 or TRBD2, based on 5 matching bases in each. This sequence originates from a woman aged 18-35 years with Graves' hyperthyroidism that later progressed to Graves' ophthalmopathy. The sample taken for sequencing was blood. The CDR3 loop reads CASGARDVYNEQFF. The nucleotide sequence is given as TGTGCCAGCGGAGCCCGGGACGTCTACAATGAGCAGTTCTTC.